This TCR beta chain is from a study of T-cell reconstitution after alpha-beta-depleted transplantation in children. Germline loops: CDR1 LGHNA, CDR2 YNFKEQ. V was trimmed by 2 bases and J by 5 bases, leaving 9 bases between them. The CDR3 extends over 13 amino acids. The TCRbeta library incorporated unique molecular identifiers. A single record per CDR3 protein comes from TCRdb applying MiXCR to the PCR reads. This table holds about 540,000 distinct CDR3 sequences, approximately 20% found once. This clonotype was found a few times. The clonotype originates from a human donor who donated a stem cell graft to a child with acute lymphoblastic leukemia. This specimen was PBMCs from the stem cell graft donor, taken from the stem cell graft. The chain couples TRBV4-2 to TRBJ1-2; D is unresolved. The CDR3 reads CASSQTRPYGYTF. In DNA form, the CDR3 reads TGTGCCAGCAGCCAAACCAGACCGTATGGCTACACCTTC.